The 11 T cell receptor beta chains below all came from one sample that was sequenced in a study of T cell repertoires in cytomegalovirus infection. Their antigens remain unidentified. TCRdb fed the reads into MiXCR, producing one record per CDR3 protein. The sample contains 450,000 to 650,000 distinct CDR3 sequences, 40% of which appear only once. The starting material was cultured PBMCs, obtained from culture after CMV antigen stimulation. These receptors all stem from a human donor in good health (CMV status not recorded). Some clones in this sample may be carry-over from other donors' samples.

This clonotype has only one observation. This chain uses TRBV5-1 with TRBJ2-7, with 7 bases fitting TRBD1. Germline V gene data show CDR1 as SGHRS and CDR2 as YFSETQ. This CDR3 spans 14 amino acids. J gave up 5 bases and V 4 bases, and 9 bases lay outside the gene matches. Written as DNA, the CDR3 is TGCGCCAGCAGCCGCCAGGGGGATCGGGACGAGCAGTACTTC. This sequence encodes CASSRQGDRDEQYF.

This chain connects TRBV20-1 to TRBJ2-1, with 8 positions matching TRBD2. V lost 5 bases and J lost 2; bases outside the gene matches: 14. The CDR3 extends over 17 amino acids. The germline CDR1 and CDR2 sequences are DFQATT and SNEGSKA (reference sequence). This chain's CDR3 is CSALSPGGRFAYNEQFF. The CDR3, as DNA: TGCAGTGCTCTCTCCCCGGGGGGGCGATTCGCCTACAATGAGCAGTTCTTC.

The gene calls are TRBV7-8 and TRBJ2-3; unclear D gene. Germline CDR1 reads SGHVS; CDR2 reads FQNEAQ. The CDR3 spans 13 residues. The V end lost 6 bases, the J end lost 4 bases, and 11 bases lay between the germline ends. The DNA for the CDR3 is TGTGCCAGCAGGGACCCTGACGCAGATACGCAGTATTTT. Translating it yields CASRDPDADTQYF.

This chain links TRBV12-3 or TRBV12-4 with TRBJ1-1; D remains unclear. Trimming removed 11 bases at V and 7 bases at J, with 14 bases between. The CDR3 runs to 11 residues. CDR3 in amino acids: CAGRASGEAFF. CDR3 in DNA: TGTGCCGGGAGGGCCTCGGGTGAAGCTTTCTTT.

In DNA form, the CDR3 reads TGTGCCAGCAGCTTATACTCTGATAGCAATCAGCCCCAGCATTTT. It yields the protein CASSLYSDSNQPQHF. V usage is TRBV7-2 and J usage is TRBJ1-5; D gene ambiguous. The V gene lost 2 bases and the J gene lost 0 bases, with 8 bases spanning the gap. Germline V gives CDR1 SGHTA, CDR2 FQGNSA. The CDR3 is 15 residues long.

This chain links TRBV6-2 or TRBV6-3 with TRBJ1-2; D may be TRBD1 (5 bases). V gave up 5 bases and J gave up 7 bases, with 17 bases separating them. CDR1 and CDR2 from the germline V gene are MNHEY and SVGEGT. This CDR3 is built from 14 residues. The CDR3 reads CASSKGTALTGYTF. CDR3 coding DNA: TGTGCCAGCAGTAAAGGGACGGCCCTAACTGGCTACACCTTC.

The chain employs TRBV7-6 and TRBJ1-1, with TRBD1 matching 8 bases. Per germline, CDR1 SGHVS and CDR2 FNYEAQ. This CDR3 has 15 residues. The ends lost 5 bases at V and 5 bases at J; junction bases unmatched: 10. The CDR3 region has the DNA TGTGCCAGCAGCCCCCGGACAGGGATGGAGACTGAAGCTTTCTTT. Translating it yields CASSPRTGMETEAFF. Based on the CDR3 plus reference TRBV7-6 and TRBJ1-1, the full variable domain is GAGVSQSPRYKVTKRGQDVALRCDPISGHVSLYWYRQALGQGPEFLTYFNYEAQQDKSGLPNDRFSAERPEGSISTLTIQRTEQRDSAMYRCASSPRTGMETEAFFGQGTRLTVV.

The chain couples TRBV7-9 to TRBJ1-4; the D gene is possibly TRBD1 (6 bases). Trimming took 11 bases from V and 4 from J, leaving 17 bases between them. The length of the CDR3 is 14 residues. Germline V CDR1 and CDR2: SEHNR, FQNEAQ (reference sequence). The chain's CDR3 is CAGSRGGRNEKLFF. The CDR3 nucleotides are TGTGCCGGATCTAGAGGGGGACGTAATGAAAAACTGTTTTTT.

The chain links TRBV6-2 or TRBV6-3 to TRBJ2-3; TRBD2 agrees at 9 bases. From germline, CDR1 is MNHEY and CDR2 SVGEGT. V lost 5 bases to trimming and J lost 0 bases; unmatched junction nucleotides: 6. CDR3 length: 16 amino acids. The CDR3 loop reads CASSRGTSSSTDTQYF. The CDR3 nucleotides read TGTGCCAGCAGTCGCGGGACTAGCAGTAGCACAGATACGCAGTATTTT.

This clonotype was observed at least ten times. The CDR3 reads CASSYDRDGGYTF. CDR3 nucleotides: TGTGCCAGCAGCTACGACAGGGATGGCGGCTACACCTTC. The chain links TRBV7-2 to TRBJ1-2; 7 bases map to TRBD1. Germline V gene lookup returns CDR1 SGHTA and CDR2 FQGNSA. The CDR3 length is 13 residues. The ends lost 4 bases at V and 8 bases at J; junction bases unmatched: 7.

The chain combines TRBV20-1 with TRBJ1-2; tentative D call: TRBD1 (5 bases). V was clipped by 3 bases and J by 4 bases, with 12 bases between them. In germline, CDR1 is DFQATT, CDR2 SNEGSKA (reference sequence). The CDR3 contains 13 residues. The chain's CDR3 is CSARERGAYGYTF. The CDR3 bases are TGCAGTGCTAGGGAGAGAGGGGCCTATGGCTACACCTTC.